This TCR beta chain was retrieved from a study of graft-versus-host responses after intestinal transplantation. Study overall: Each transplant was multivisceral, liver-intestinal, or isolated intestinal. For approximately three years after anti-thymocyte globulin induction, all recipients took tacrolimus and steroids. Study-level points and caveats: When patients had graft-donor T cell macrochimerism, their allografts held high graft-versus-host to host-versus-graft clonal ratios. Early declines in HvG clones that occurred post-transplant were associated with peak circulating GvH clone levels.

Generated by immunoSEQ multiplex PCR, the TCRdb table keeps only in-frame clones and is missing some. There are 80,000 to 90,000 clones in the sample; over 85% occur only once, and more than 0.3% lies in the top ten. Remarks on this clone: Its antigen remains unidentified.

V was cut by 2 bases and J by 3 bases, with 14 bases left in between. This CDR3 is built from 16 residues. CDR1 is KGHSH, CDR2 LQKENI, per germline. The V call is TRBV18, the J call TRBJ1-3, with D unclear. Here the sequenced sample was unstimulated CD4+ T cells sorted from spleen or lymph node cells, taken before intestinal transplant. This clonotype was sampled from a human donor who received an intestinal transplant. As DNA, the CDR3 is TGTGCCAGCTCACCAAAGCTAGGGTCTTATGGAAACACCATATATTTT. Its protein is CASSPKLGSYGNTIYF.